Many counts were recorded for the clone carrying this T cell receptor (beta chain). Its specificity is unknown. The read is 3 residues too short to cover the CDR3 end, so that end is filled in from the germline J gene. The data are from a study of T cell clonality in common variable immunodeficiency. Diagnosis required reduced IgG, IgA and/or IgM with specific antibody deficiency. Most patients and controls had Caucasian heritage. Study-wide findings and caveats: CVID subjects shared fewer TCRbeta clones than healthy controls did. Reportedly, TCR beta sequences from common variable immunodeficiency showed fewer deletions and N-nucleotide insertions. CVID subjects had higher TCRbeta clonality than healthy controls, most marked in about a third.

The table came from immunoSEQ multiplex PCR; TCRdb's copy has only in-frame clones and leaves some out. The sample shows approximately 14,000 clones, none of them appearing just once. The CDR3 totals 12 residues. The germline gives CDR1 SGHRS, CDR2 YFSETQ. Trimming pared 0 bases from V and 6 bases from J, leaving 7 bases between. The rearrangement uses TRBV5-1 and TRBJ2-7, with D possibly matching TRBD1 (5 bases). The specimen sequenced was peripheral blood mononuclear cells. The receptor was derived from a human donor with common variable immunodeficiency. The part of the CDR3 DNA that was read is TGCGCCAGCAGCTTGGAGGGGCGCGAG. Protein product: CASSLEGRE. In full, the CDR3 is CASSLEGREQYF.